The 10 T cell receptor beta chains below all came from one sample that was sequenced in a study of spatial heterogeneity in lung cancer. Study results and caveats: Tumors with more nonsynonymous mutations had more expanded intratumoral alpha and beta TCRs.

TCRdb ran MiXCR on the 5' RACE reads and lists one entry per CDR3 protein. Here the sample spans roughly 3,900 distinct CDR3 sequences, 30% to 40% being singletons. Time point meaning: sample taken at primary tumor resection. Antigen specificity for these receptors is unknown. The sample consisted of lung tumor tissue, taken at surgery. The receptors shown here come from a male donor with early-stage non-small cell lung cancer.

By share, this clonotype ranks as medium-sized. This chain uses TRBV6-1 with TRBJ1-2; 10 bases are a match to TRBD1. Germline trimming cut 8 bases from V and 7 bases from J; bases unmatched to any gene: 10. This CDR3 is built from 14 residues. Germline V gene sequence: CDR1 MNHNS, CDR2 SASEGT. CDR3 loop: CASRSGTGAGGYTF. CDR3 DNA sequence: TGTGCCAGCCGTTCAGGGACAGGGGCAGGTGGCTACACCTTC.

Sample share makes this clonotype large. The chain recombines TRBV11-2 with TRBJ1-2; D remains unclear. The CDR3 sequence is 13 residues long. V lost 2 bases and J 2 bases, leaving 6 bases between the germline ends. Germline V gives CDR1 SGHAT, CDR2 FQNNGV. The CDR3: CASSLRGNYGYTF. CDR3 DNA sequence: TGTGCCAGCAGCTTACGTGGAAACTATGGCTACACCTTC.

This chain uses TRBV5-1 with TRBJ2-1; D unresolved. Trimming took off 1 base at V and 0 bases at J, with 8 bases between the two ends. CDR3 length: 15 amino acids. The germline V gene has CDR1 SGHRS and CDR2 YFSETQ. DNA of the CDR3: TGCGCCAGCAGCTTGAGGCATCCCTCCTACAATGAGCAGTTCTTC. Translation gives CASSLRHPSYNEQFF.

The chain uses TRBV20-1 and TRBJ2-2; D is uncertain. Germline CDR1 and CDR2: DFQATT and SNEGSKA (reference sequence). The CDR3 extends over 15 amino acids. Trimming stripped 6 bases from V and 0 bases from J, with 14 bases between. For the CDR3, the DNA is TGCAGTGCACCAACGGGCGCCTCGAACACCGGGGAGCTGTTTTTT. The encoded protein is CSAPTGASNTGELFF.

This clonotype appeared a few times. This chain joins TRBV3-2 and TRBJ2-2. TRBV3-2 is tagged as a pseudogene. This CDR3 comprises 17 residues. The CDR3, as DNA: TGTGCCAGCAGCCAAGATAGTAGCTCCTTCAACACCGGGGAGCTGTTTTTT. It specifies CASSQDSSSFNTGELFF.

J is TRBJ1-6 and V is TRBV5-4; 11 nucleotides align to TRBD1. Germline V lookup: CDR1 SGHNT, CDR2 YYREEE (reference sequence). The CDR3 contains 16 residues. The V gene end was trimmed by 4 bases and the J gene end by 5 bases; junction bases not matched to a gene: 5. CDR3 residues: CASSPGQGANNSPLHF. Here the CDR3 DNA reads TGTGCCAGCAGCCCCGGACAGGGGGCTAATAATTCACCCCTCCACTTT.

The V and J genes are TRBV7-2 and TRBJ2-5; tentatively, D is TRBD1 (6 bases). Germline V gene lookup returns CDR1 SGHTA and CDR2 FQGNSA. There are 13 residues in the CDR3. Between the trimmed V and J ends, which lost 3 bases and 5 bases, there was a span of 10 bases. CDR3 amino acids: CASSFNREETQYF. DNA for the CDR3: TGTGCCAGCAGCTTCAACAGGGAGGAGACCCAGTACTTC.

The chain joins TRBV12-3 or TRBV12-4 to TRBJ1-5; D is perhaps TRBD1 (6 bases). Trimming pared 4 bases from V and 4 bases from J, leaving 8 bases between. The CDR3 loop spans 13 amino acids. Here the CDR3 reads CASSSGQNQPQHF. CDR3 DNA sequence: TGTGCCAGCAGTTCTGGACAGAATCAGCCCCAGCATTTT.

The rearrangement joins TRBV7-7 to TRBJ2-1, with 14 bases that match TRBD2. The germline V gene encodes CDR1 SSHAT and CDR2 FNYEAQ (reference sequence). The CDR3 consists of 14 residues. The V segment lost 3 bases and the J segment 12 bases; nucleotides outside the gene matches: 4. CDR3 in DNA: TGTGCCAGCAGCTTGGGACTAGCGGGAGAGAGGCAGTTCTTC. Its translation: CASSLGLAGERQFF.

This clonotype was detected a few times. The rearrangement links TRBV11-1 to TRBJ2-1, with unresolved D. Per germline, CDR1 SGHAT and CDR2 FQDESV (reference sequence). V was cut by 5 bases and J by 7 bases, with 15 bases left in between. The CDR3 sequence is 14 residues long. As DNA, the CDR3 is TGTGCCAGCAGCCCCGACCGTTTTTCTAATGAGCAGTTCTTC. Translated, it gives CASSPDRFSNEQFF.